This TCR beta chain was identified in a study of beta chain features in type 1 diabetes. By way of CD45RO/CCR7/CD25/CD127/CD95/CD27, the CD4+ regulatory, stem cell-like memory, central memory and naive cells were sorted. This CDR3 region has 15 residues. Trimming pared 1 base from V and 3 bases from J, leaving 9 bases between. Germline V gene sequence: CDR1 LNHDA, CDR2 SQIVND (reference sequence). Only a few counts were recorded for this clone. TCRB transcripts that were expressed got sequenced, as all of the isolated RNA had been reverse transcribed. Libraries were prepared by immunoSEQ multiplex PCR; TCRdb keeps only in-frame clonotypes and omits some of them. The sample carries 300,000 to 450,000 clones, roughly a fifth recorded once.

The sequenced sample consisted of naive CD4+ T cells from blood. The rearrangement links TRBV19 to TRBJ2-2; D ambiguous. The TCR sequence derives from a young woman in good health. CDR3 in DNA: TGTGCCAGTAGTATAGGCTACAGCTACACCGGGGAGCTGTTTTTT. Protein product: CASSIGYSYTGELFF.